A single sample is the source of the 20 T cell receptor beta chains below, sequenced in a study of blood T cell repertoires in COVID-19. The method was immunoSEQ multiplex PCR; TCRdb's version includes in-frame clones alone and lacks a portion of them. The sample lists fewer than 300,000 clones, about 86% occurring once. The material sequenced was peripheral blood. Every receptor here comes from a man aged 80 or over with acute or convalescent COVID-19.

This clone occurred a few times. This chain joins TRBV20-1 and TRBJ2-7; TRBD2 might be the D (5 bases). V was clipped by 3 bases and J by 6 bases, with 9 bases between them. This CDR3 is 11 amino acids long. Germline CDR1 is DFQATT and CDR2 is SNEGSKA (reference sequence). The CDR3 DNA reads as TGCAGTGCTAGTAGGAGGCCCGAGCAGTACTTC. Protein: CSASRRPEQYF.

The genes are TRBV5-1 and TRBJ2-1; D is uncertain. This CDR3 contains 14 residues. Germline V lookup: CDR1 SGHRS, CDR2 YFSETQ. V shed 0 bases and J shed 7 bases, with 11 bases lying between them. The CDR3 DNA reads TGCGCCAGCAGCTTGGATATAGGAGAGAATGAGCAGTTCTTC. Translated: CASSLDIGENEQFF.

The chain links TRBV27 to TRBJ2-1; D is uncertain. Per the germline V gene, CDR1 is MNHEY and CDR2 is SMNVEV (reference sequence). The CDR3 sequence is 17 residues long. With 2 bases removed from V and 5 bases from J, the gap between germline ends came to 19 bases. Written as DNA, the CDR3 is TGTGCCAGCAGTTTAATTTCGGGTGCACTCTCGGACAATGAGCAGTTCTTC. Translation: CASSLISGALSDNEQFF.

The chain is built from TRBV28 and TRBJ2-7, with 12 bases matching TRBD2. Trimming at V came to 10 bases and at J to 3 bases, leaving 7 bases not matched to a gene. This CDR3 comprises 14 residues. Per germline, CDR1 MDHEN and CDR2 SYDVKM. The CDR3 protein is CATRTSGRNYEQYF. As DNA, the CDR3 is TGTGCCACCCGAACTAGCGGGAGGAACTACGAGCAGTACTTC.

The chain has TRBV4-1 and TRBJ2-5; a possible D gene is TRBD1 (6 bases). The CDR3 totals 15 residues. The V gene lost 0 bases and the J gene lost 4 bases, with 12 bases spanning the gap. Per germline, CDR1 MGHRA and CDR2 YSYEKL. CDR3 residues: CASSQDRTVIETQYF. In DNA, the CDR3 is TGCGCCAGCAGCCAAGATAGGACAGTAATAGAGACCCAGTACTTC.

The chain uses TRBV9 and TRBJ2-7; the match to TRBD1 covers 8 bases. The ends lost 0 bases at V and 4 bases at J; junction bases unmatched: 6. Germline assignment: CDR1 SGDLS and CDR2 YYNGEE. CDR3 size: 15 residues. The CDR3 DNA reads TGTGCCAGCAGCGTAGGCGGGACAGGACCTTACGAGCAGTACTTC. Protein sequence: CASSVGGTGPYEQYF.

The chain has TRBV5-6 and TRBJ2-7; D is unclear. The CDR3 is made up of 14 amino acids. Germline V gives CDR1 SGHDT, CDR2 YYEEEE. With 4 bases removed from V and 7 bases from J, the gap between germline ends came to 18 bases. CDR3 in amino acids: CASSTAQSSREQYF. Written as DNA, the CDR3 is TGTGCCAGCAGCACCGCGCAGAGCTCGAGGGAGCAGTACTTC.

With respect to this clone: One junction end does not reproduce the germline sequence, and a read error may be involved. This rearrangement joins TRBV7-7 to TRBJ2-6, with TRBD2 as a possible D gene (5 bases). Germline CDR1 and CDR2: SSHAT and FNYEAQ (reference sequence). The CDR3 sequence is 14 residues long. As DNA, the CDR3 is TGTGCTAGCAGTCCGGGGTCTGGGGCCAACGTCCTGACTTTC. It translates to CASSPGSGANVLTF.

The V and J genes are TRBV28 and TRBJ2-1, with 11 bases fitting TRBD2. The CDR3 runs 14 residues. J lost 4 bases, V lost 10 bases, and 6 bases had no gene match. The germline V gene encodes CDR1 MDHEN and CDR2 SYDVKM. CDR3 sequence reads: CAIQGTSGYNEQFF. In nucleotides, the CDR3 is TGTGCCATTCAGGGGACTAGCGGATACAATGAGCAGTTCTTC.

The chain has TRBV5-1 and TRBJ1-2; TRBD1 matches at 8 bases. V was pared by 6 bases and J by 5 bases, with 9 bases of the junction left unmatched. CDR3 size: 14 residues. Germline values: CDR1 SGHRS, CDR2 YFSETQ. This chain's CDR3 is CASTTAGGLYGYTF. CDR3 in DNA: TGCGCCAGCACTACGGCAGGGGGCCTGTATGGCTACACCTTC.

V usage is TRBV6-6 and J usage is TRBJ1-1, with 7 bases lining up with TRBD1. The CDR3 covers 13 residues. V shed 9 bases, J shed 0 bases, and the junction held 4 bases outside the gene matches. Germline values: CDR1 MNHNY, CDR2 SVGAGI (reference sequence). CDR3 amino acids: CASTGTVNTEAFF. DNA of the CDR3: TGTGCCAGTACCGGGACAGTGAACACTGAAGCTTTCTTT.

This sequence joins TRBV2 and TRBJ1-1, with D possibly TRBD1 on 6 matching bases. The germline V and J ends were trimmed by 2 bases and 6 bases, with 16 bases remaining between them. The CDR3 covers 15 residues. Germline V gives CDR1 SNHLY, CDR2 FYNNEI. The DNA of the CDR3 is TGTGCCAGCAGTGAAAGCAGGGGACGGGGGGCTGAAGCTTTCTTT. Encoded protein: CASSESRGRGAEAFF.

The chain has TRBV5-1 and TRBJ2-2, with TRBD1 matching 7 bases. The trim removed 1 base at V and 0 bases at J, leaving 6 bases unmatched. This CDR3 spans 17 amino acids. Germline V gives CDR1 SGHRS, CDR2 YFSETQ. The CDR3 is CASSLLGQLANTGELFF. The CDR3, as DNA: TGCGCCAGCAGCTTGTTGGGACAGCTCGCGAACACCGGGGAGCTGTTTTTT.

The chain couples TRBV27 to TRBJ2-2; no definite D call. The CDR3 is made up of 13 amino acids. Trimming cost V 0 bases and J 6 bases, with 5 bases left between them. Germline V lookup: CDR1 MNHEY, CDR2 SMNVEV (reference sequence). The CDR3 nucleotides read TGTGCCAGCAGTTTATCCAGGTCCGGGGAGCTGTTTTTT. This translates into CASSLSRSGELFF.

The chain has TRBV5-1 and TRBJ2-3; D might be TRBD2 (5 bases). The germline V gene has CDR1 SGHRS and CDR2 YFSETQ. V gave up 4 bases and J gave up 4 bases, with 16 bases separating them. This CDR3 spans 15 amino acids. The chain's CDR3 is CASSQRTWDADTQYF. In DNA form, the CDR3 reads TGCGCCAGCAGCCAGCGGACGTGGGATGCAGATACGCAGTATTTT.

V gene TRBV28 combines with J gene TRBJ2-7; maybe TRBD1 (7 bases). CDR3 size: 16 residues. Germline lookup yields CDR1 MDHEN and CDR2 SYDVKM. Trimming took off 2 bases at V and 3 bases at J, with 17 bases between the two ends. CDR3 amino acids: CASSLSGSRGDYEQYF. The CDR3 DNA follows: TGTGCCAGCAGTTTAAGTGGGAGCAGGGGGGACTACGAGCAGTACTTC.

The chain uses TRBV23-1 and TRBJ2-1, with a tentative D call TRBD1 (6 bases). TRBV23-1 is noted as an ORF with a role that remains uncertain. The CDR3 is 13 residues long. Trimming shortened V by 7 bases and J by 5 bases, and 12 bases separated the two germline ends. As DNA, the CDR3 is TGCGCCAGCACCCAAAGGGGGAACAATGAGCAGTTCTTC. Protein product: CASTQRGNNEQFF.

This clone was detected once. The CDR3, as DNA: TGTGCCAGCAGTGCACCCGGACTAGGAGAGACCCAGTACTTC. Amino acids: CASSAPGLGETQYF. This chain joins TRBV27 and TRBJ2-5; TRBD2 aligns across 7 bases. The CDR3 sequence is 14 residues long. The V gene end was trimmed by 5 bases and the J gene end by 4 bases; junction bases not matched to a gene: 7. CDR1 is MNHEY and CDR2 is SMNVEV in the germline V gene (reference sequence).

The sample holds a few counts of this clone. This chain connects TRBV2 to TRBJ2-5; D gene unclear. The CDR3 contains 14 residues. V lost 5 bases to trimming and J lost 5 bases, with 15 bases between them. From germline, CDR1 is SNHLY and CDR2 FYNNEI. CDR3 DNA: TGTGCCAGCAGTCGACTCGGCGGCCTGGAGACCCAGTACTTC. Its translation: CASSRLGGLETQYF.

In this sample, this clone turned up once. V usage is TRBV7-2 and J usage is TRBJ1-5, with D perhaps matching TRBD1 (6 bases). The CDR3 is 16 residues long. In germline, CDR1 is SGHTA, CDR2 FQGNSA. V lost 5 bases and J lost 6, with 20 bases in between. The CDR3 loop is CASSDWGGGGGQPQHF. The CDR3, as DNA: TGTGCCAGCAGCGACTGGGGAGGGGGTGGAGGTCAGCCCCAGCATTTT.